This TCR beta chain was sequenced during a study of Graves' ophthalmopathy and Graves' hyperthyroidism. Overall study findings and caveats: Ophthalmopathy versus stable hyperthyroidism: 13-signature model gave 85% to 90% sensitivity, 80% to 84% specificity. Clonotypes were expanded in thyroid at above 0.001 frequency, and most also appeared in blood.

Turning to this clonotype: Antigen: not known.

Amplified material comprised TCR beta CDR3 regions derived from RNA transcripts. After a first-round RT-PCR with HTBI primers, a second-round multiplex PCR was run. MiXCR, applied by TCRdb to the multiplex PCR reads, yields one record per CDR3 protein. Of 300,000 to 400,000 distinct CDR3 sequences listed, roughly 17% are singletons. All donors with ophthalmopathy were recorded as having moderate-to-severe activity, CAS ≥3, NOSPECS ≥4 and a duration under 3 months. Physicians reached a diagnosis by relying on clinical symptoms, serum thyroxine, TRAb, thyroid ultrasound and orbital computed tomography. This CDR3 has 18 residues. The V and J ends lost 4 bases and 3 bases, in that order; junction bases with no gene match: 14.

This chain links TRBV12-3 or TRBV12-4 with TRBJ2-5; 10 nucleotides match TRBD1. The material sequenced was peripheral blood. The receptor comes from an adult man with Graves' ophthalmopathy. CDR3 nucleotides: TGTGCCAGCAGTTATTTACGATCCGGGACAGGGGTTGAAGAGACCCAGTACTTC. As protein: CASSYLRSGTGVEETQYF.